This T cell receptor (beta chain) appears in the sequencing data of a study of T cell repertoires in cytomegalovirus infection. The wider study: Both a matching HLA type and CMV infection were indicated by public TCR beta signatures.

Each CDR3 protein gets one entry after TCRdb re-called the reads with MiXCR. The sample shows about 450,000 distinct CDR3 sequences, approximately 31% of them seen only once. This clonotype was picked up many times. Its target is unknown. Findings and caveats of the study: Dominating the ex vivo response were HLA-C-restricted CMV-specific TCR beta clonotypes. Using cumulative public TCR beta family frequency, the authors identified those who carried CMV together with the relevant HLA.

This sequence originates from a human donor in good health (CMV status not recorded). Some clones in this sample may be carry-over from other donors' samples. The sequenced material came from PBMCs.

The CDR3, as DNA: TGTGCCAGCAGCTCCGAGGGAGCGGGGATCACAGATACGCAGTATTTT. Residues: CASSSEGAGITDTQYF. This chain connects TRBV7-2 to TRBJ2-3; 7 bases line up with TRBD2. Trimming removed 4 bases from V and 2 bases from J; junction bases left unmatched: 9. The CDR3 has 16 amino acids. Germline-derived CDR1 and CDR2 are SGHTA and FQGNSA.